The following is a T cell receptor beta chain sequence with its context. Its antigen is unidentified. Cells were CD45RO-negative CD62L-positive naive CD4 T cells sorted from PBMCs. These data originate in a study of human versus mouse CDR3 diversity and MHC coevolution. Study at large: Between roughly 0.6 x 10^7 and 1.7 x 10^7 valid reads came from each sample. Study conclusions and caveats: Most of the three human donors had the lowest clonal inequality.

Measured with immunoSEQ multiplex PCR; TCRdb has only the in-frame clones, and not every one. Of 50,000 to 65,000 clones listed, approximately 94% were seen once; the top ten hold about 20%. The germline CDR1 and CDR2 sequences are ENHRY and SYGVKD. The CDR3 extends over 14 amino acids. V lost 5 bases and J 4 bases, leaving 12 bases between the germline ends. The sample taken for sequencing was naive CD4+ T cells from blood. Specified subset: CD45RO-negative CD62L-positive naive CD4 T cells. The rearrangement uses TRBV10-3 and TRBJ1-3, with D possibly TRBD1 on 6 matching bases. This clonotype was obtained from a person in their sixties in good health. This chain's CDR3 is CAISQGTDGNTIYF. The CDR3 DNA reads as TGTGCCATCAGTCAGGGGACCGACGGAAACACCATATATTTT.